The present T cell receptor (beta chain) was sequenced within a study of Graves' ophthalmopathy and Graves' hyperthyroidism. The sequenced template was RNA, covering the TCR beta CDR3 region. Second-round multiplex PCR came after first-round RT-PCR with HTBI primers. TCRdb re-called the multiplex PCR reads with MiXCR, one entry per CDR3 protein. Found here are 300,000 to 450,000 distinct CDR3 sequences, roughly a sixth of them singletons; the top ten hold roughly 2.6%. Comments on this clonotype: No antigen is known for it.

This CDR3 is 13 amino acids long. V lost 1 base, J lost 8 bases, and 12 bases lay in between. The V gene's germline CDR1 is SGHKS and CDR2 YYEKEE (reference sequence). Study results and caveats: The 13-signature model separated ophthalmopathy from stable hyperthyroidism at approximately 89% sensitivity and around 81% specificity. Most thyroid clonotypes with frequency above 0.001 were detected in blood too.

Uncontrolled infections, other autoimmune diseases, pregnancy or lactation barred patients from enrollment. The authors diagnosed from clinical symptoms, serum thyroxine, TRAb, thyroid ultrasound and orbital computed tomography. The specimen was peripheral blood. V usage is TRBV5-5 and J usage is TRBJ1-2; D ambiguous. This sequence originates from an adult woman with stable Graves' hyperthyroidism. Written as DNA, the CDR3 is TGTGCCAGCAGCTTGATGCTCGTACGGGGCTACACCTTC. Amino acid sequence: CASSLMLVRGYTF.